These T cell receptor beta chains were read from a single sample in a study of T cells in Graves' hyperthyroidism and ophthalmopathy. Each CDR3 protein gets one entry after TCRdb re-called the multiplex PCR reads with MiXCR. Among about 380,000 distinct CDR3 sequences listed, roughly 13% were seen once. Sequencing was performed on blood. These receptors all stem from a man aged 25 to 40 with Graves' hyperthyroidism that later progressed to Graves' ophthalmopathy. Both conserved end residues are part of each CDR3. D genes are given only for firm matches. Part of the rows lack a size; the others show once, few, many or a class for expanded clones.

few	TRBV25-1	NA	TRBJ1-6	TGTGCCAGTTCTCAAAGGGACAATGGTTCACCCCTCCACTTT	CASSQRDNGSPLHF
many	TRBV18	TRBD1	TRBJ1-1	TGTGCCAGCTCACCACGACAGGGGGCTTGGACTGAAGCTTTCTTT	CASSPRQGAWTEAFF
many	TRBV5-1	TRBD1	TRBJ1-2	TGCGCCAGCAGCGTGAACCCCCGGGACAGGGGGAGCTATGGCTACACCTTC	CASSVNPRDRGSYGYTF
many	TRBV13	NA	TRBJ2-7	TGTGCCAGCAGCTTAGGCCTTCGGGAATACGAGCAGTACTTC	CASSLGLREYEQYF
few	TRBV10-3	NA	TRBJ2-7	TGTGCCATCAGTGAGTCAGTCAGGTTCAACGAGCAGTACTTC	CAISESVRFNEQYF
few	TRBV15	TRBD1	TRBJ1-6	TGTGCCACCAGCAGCTTCACAGGGGTTCTCTCACCCCTCCACTTT	CATSSFTGVLSPLHF
many	TRBV7-9	TRBD1	TRBJ2-5	TGTGCCAGCAGCAAGCCGACAGGGGCGGGGGAGACCCAGTACTTC	CASSKPTGAGETQYF
many	TRBV20-1	NA	TRBJ1-2	TGCAGCGCGTGGACAGTGGGGGAGTATGGCTACACCTTC	CSAWTVGEYGYTF
NA	TRBV7-9	TRBD1	TRBJ1-4	TGTGCCAGCAGCTTAGCCACAGGGGGCGAAAAACTGTTTTTT	CASSLATGGEKLFF
NA	TRBV20-1	TRBD1	TRBJ1-5	TGCAGTGCTAGGAGGGGGCTCGGATTTAGCAATCAGCCCCAGCATTTT	CSARRGLGFSNQPQHF
medium-sized	TRBV30	NA	TRBJ2-7	TGTGCCTGGAGTGTAGGGGTACCCGAGCAGTACTTC	CAWSVGVPEQYF
few	TRBV28	TRBD2	TRBJ2-3	TGTGCCAGCAGCCCCCGGGGGGGGCTAAATACGCAGTATTTT	CASSPRGGLNTQYF
many	TRBV7-8	TRBD2	TRBJ2-4	TGTGCCAGCAGCCCTTCGGGGGGTTCCAAAAACATTCAGTACTTC	CASSPSGGSKNIQYF